A selection of T cell receptor beta chains follows, all from one sample in a study of beta chain features in type 1 diabetes. Method: immunoSEQ multiplex PCR; TCRdb's copy keeps in-frame clones and lacks some. The table lists roughly 150,000 clones, 7.5% to 8.5% of them singletons, with 0.5% to 0.55% in the top ten. The sequencing input was central memory CD4+ T cells from blood. These receptors were obtained from a man aged 18-30 years with type 1 diabetes. CDR3s include the opening cysteine and the closing phenylalanine or tryptophan. Fields, in order: CDR3 length, V gene, D gene, J gene, clone size, CDR3 DNA, CDR3 protein. D genes are given only for firm matches. The size field is filled for only some rows; it gives once, few, many or a size class.

len: 16
v_gene: TRBV5-8
d_gene: -
j_gene: TRBJ1-5
abundance: -
CDR3nt: TGTGCCAGCAGCTTGGAGCGACGGGAGGTTGGACAGCCCCAGCATTTT
CDR3aa: CASSLERREVGQPQHF

len: 15
v_gene: TRBV28
d_gene: TRBD2
j_gene: TRBJ2-7
abundance: -
CDR3nt: TGTGCCAGCAGTTCTTCTAGCGGGAGGGTGCGGGAGCAGTACTTC
CDR3aa: CASSSSSGRVREQYF

len: 11
v_gene: TRBV29-1
d_gene: -
j_gene: TRBJ2-1
abundance: many
CDR3nt: TGCAGCGGTAGCACCTACAATGAGCAGTTCTTC
CDR3aa: CSGSTYNEQFF

len: 13
v_gene: TRBV4-3
d_gene: TRBD1
j_gene: TRBJ1-5
abundance: few
CDR3nt: TGCGCCAGCAGCCTGGACAGGGATCAGCCCCAGCATTTT
CDR3aa: CASSLDRDQPQHF

len: 15
v_gene: TRBV5-1
d_gene: TRBD2
j_gene: TRBJ2-3
abundance: -
CDR3nt: TGCGCCAGCAGCTTGGCCAGCGGGACGTCAGATACGCAGTATTTT
CDR3aa: CASSLASGTSDTQYF

len: 16
v_gene: TRBV11-2
d_gene: TRBD1
j_gene: TRBJ2-3
abundance: -
CDR3nt: TGTGCCAGCAGCTGGGCCGGGACAGGGGGCACAGATACGCAGTATTTT
CDR3aa: CASSWAGTGGTDTQYF

len: 12
v_gene: TRBV19
d_gene: TRBD1
j_gene: TRBJ1-2
abundance: -
CDR3nt: TGTGCCAGTAGAGGACAGGGTGATGGCTACACCTTC
CDR3aa: CASRGQGDGYTF

len: 16
v_gene: TRBV4-3
d_gene: TRBD2
j_gene: TRBJ2-7
abundance: many
CDR3nt: TGCGCCAGCAGCCAAGAGCCCTTAGCGGGTAGTAGTGAGCAGTACTTC
CDR3aa: CASSQEPLAGSSEQYF

len: 16
v_gene: TRBV5-4
d_gene: TRBD1
j_gene: TRBJ2-2
abundance: few
CDR3nt: TGTGCCAGCAGGCCGGGACAGGGGGCAACCACCGGGGAGCTGTTTTTT
CDR3aa: CASRPGQGATTGELFF

len: 13
v_gene: TRBV2
d_gene: TRBD1
j_gene: TRBJ2-5
abundance: few
CDR3nt: TGTGCCAGCGGAGACAGGGGGCCTGAGACCCAGTACTTC
CDR3aa: CASGDRGPETQYF

len: 17
v_gene: TRBV5-6
d_gene: TRBD2
j_gene: TRBJ2-4
abundance: -
CDR3nt: TGTGCCAGCAGCGTGGGACTAGCGGGATCCCAAGAAAACATTCAGTACTTC
CDR3aa: CASSVGLAGSQENIQYF

len: 16
v_gene: TRBV5-4
d_gene: TRBD2
j_gene: TRBJ2-3
abundance: many
CDR3nt: TGTGCCAGCAGCGCGGGACTAGCGGGAGCAGCAGATACGCAGTATTTT
CDR3aa: CASSAGLAGAADTQYF

len: 16
v_gene: TRBV28
d_gene: TRBD2
j_gene: TRBJ2-5
abundance: -
CDR3nt: TGTGCCAGCAGTTTTCGGACTAGCGGGAGTACGGAGACCCAGTACTTC
CDR3aa: CASSFRTSGSTETQYF

len: 16
v_gene: TRBV28
d_gene: TRBD2
j_gene: TRBJ2-3
abundance: few
CDR3nt: TGTGCCAGCAGTCGAGTCCATAGCGGGACGGCAGATACGCAGTATTTT
CDR3aa: CASSRVHSGTADTQYF

len: 14
v_gene: TRBV29-1
d_gene: -
j_gene: TRBJ1-4
abundance: -
CDR3nt: TGCAGCGCCAGCCTCGGGGGGGGCAAGGAAAAACTGTTTTTT
CDR3aa: CSASLGGGKEKLFF

len: 13
v_gene: TRBV6-5
d_gene: -
j_gene: TRBJ2-7
abundance: few
CDR3nt: TGTGCCAGCAGTTCGCGAAACGTAAACGAGCAGTACTTC
CDR3aa: CASSSRNVNEQYF

len: 16
v_gene: TRBV5-1
d_gene: TRBD2
j_gene: TRBJ2-3
abundance: few
CDR3nt: TGCGCCAGCAGCAACCCTAGCGGGGGGCGGACAGATACGCAGTATTTT
CDR3aa: CASSNPSGGRTDTQYF

len: 14
v_gene: TRBV19
d_gene: -
j_gene: TRBJ1-5
abundance: -
CDR3nt: TGTGCCAGTAAACCTACAGGTAGCAATCAGCCCCAGCATTTT
CDR3aa: CASKPTGSNQPQHF

len: 14
v_gene: TRBV7-9
d_gene: TRBD1
j_gene: TRBJ1-4
abundance: -
CDR3nt: TGTGCCAGCAGCTCAGGGGGCCAGGGGGAAAAACTGTTTTTT
CDR3aa: CASSSGGQGEKLFF

len: 14
v_gene: TRBV2
d_gene: -
j_gene: TRBJ2-7
abundance: -
CDR3nt: TGTGCCAGCAGTGGAGGCGGGGGCGGGTACGAGCAGTACTTC
CDR3aa: CASSGGGGGYEQYF

len: 13
v_gene: TRBV14
d_gene: -
j_gene: TRBJ2-7
abundance: -
CDR3nt: TGTGCCAGCAGCCAGACCCGGGACTACGAGCAGTACTTC
CDR3aa: CASSQTRDYEQYF

len: 18
v_gene: TRBV18
d_gene: TRBD2
j_gene: TRBJ2-1
abundance: -
CDR3nt: TGTGCCAGCTCACCAGCAACTAGCGGGGTCAGCTCCTACAATGAGCAGTTCTTC
CDR3aa: CASSPATSGVSSYNEQFF

len: 14
v_gene: TRBV30
d_gene: TRBD1
j_gene: TRBJ2-3
abundance: few
CDR3nt: TGTGCCGGGGACAGGGGGCAATCCTCAGATACGCAGTATTTT
CDR3aa: CAGDRGQSSDTQYF

len: 15
v_gene: TRBV9
d_gene: TRBD2
j_gene: TRBJ2-1
abundance: few
CDR3nt: TGTGCCAGCAGCCGCACTAGCGGGGTTTACAATGAGCAGTTCTTC
CDR3aa: CASSRTSGVYNEQFF

len: 13
v_gene: TRBV7-8
d_gene: -
j_gene: TRBJ2-2
abundance: few
CDR3nt: TGTGCCAGCAGAGGGGCCTACACCGGGGAGCTGTTTTTT
CDR3aa: CASRGAYTGELFF

len: 14
v_gene: TRBV13
d_gene: -
j_gene: TRBJ1-5
abundance: -
CDR3nt: TGTGCCAGCAGTGAGGACAGCGCCAATCAGCCCCAGCATTTT
CDR3aa: CASSEDSANQPQHF

len: 15
v_gene: TRBV7-7
d_gene: TRBD1
j_gene: TRBJ2-7
abundance: -
CDR3nt: TGTGCCAGCAGCTTAGCGCCCACACAGGGGTACGAGCAGTACTTC
CDR3aa: CASSLAPTQGYEQYF

len: 12
v_gene: TRBV5-6
d_gene: -
j_gene: TRBJ2-5
abundance: few
CDR3nt: TGTGCCAGCAGCTTGCTTGAGGAGACCCAGTACTTC
CDR3aa: CASSLLEETQYF

len: 13
v_gene: TRBV4-3
d_gene: -
j_gene: TRBJ2-7
abundance: many
CDR3nt: TGCGCCAGCAGCTCAGGGGTCTCGTACGAGCAGTACTTC
CDR3aa: CASSSGVSYEQYF

len: 15
v_gene: TRBV5-4
d_gene: -
j_gene: TRBJ2-3
abundance: few
CDR3nt: TGTGCCAGCAGCTTATCAGGGGGGAGCACAGATACGCAGTATTTT
CDR3aa: CASSLSGGSTDTQYF

len: 15
v_gene: TRBV29-1
d_gene: -
j_gene: TRBJ1-4
abundance: -
CDR3nt: TGCAGCGTTGGATGGGGGGGTGGATTTAATGAAAAACTGTTTTTT
CDR3aa: CSVGWGGGFNEKLFF

len: 13
v_gene: TRBV7-8
d_gene: -
j_gene: TRBJ1-5
abundance: -
CDR3nt: TGTGCCAGCAGCTTAGACGGGAATCAGCCCCAGCATTTT
CDR3aa: CASSLDGNQPQHF

len: 13
v_gene: TRBV7-2
d_gene: TRBD1
j_gene: TRBJ2-5
abundance: few
CDR3nt: TGTGCCAGCAGCTGGACAGGGTCAGAGACCCAGTACTTC
CDR3aa: CASSWTGSETQYF

len: 16
v_gene: TRBV30
d_gene: TRBD2
j_gene: TRBJ2-3
abundance: few
CDR3nt: TGTGCCTGGAGCCTTAGTGGGGGAGGGAGGGGAGATACGCAGTATTTT
CDR3aa: CAWSLSGGGRGDTQYF

len: 15
v_gene: TRBV5-4
d_gene: TRBD2
j_gene: TRBJ2-3
abundance: once
CDR3nt: TGTGCCAGCAGCTTAAGTAGCGGGAGCACAGATACGCAGTATTTT
CDR3aa: CASSLSSGSTDTQYF

len: 17
v_gene: TRBV4-2
d_gene: TRBD2
j_gene: TRBJ2-3
abundance: few
CDR3nt: TGTGCCAGCAGCCAGCTCCCTGGTAGCGGGAGCGCAGATACGCAGTATTTT
CDR3aa: CASSQLPGSGSADTQYF

len: 13
v_gene: TRBV2
d_gene: -
j_gene: TRBJ2-2
abundance: many
CDR3nt: TGTGCCAGCAGCAACCGGCAGGCCGGGGAGCTGTTTTTT
CDR3aa: CASSNRQAGELFF

len: 13
v_gene: TRBV30
d_gene: -
j_gene: TRBJ1-1
abundance: few
CDR3nt: TGTGCCTGGAGTGTATTCTCTAACACTGAAGCTTTCTTT
CDR3aa: CAWSVFSNTEAFF

len: 14
v_gene: TRBV5-1
d_gene: TRBD1
j_gene: TRBJ1-2
abundance: few
CDR3nt: TGCGCCAGCAGCATCGGACAGGGTTACTATGGCTACACCTTC
CDR3aa: CASSIGQGYYGYTF

len: 15
v_gene: TRBV5-1
d_gene: TRBD2
j_gene: TRBJ2-5
abundance: few
CDR3nt: TGCGCCAGCAGCCCACAGCGGGGGGGTAGTGAGACCCAGTACTTC
CDR3aa: CASSPQRGGSETQYF

len: 13
v_gene: TRBV11-2
d_gene: -
j_gene: TRBJ2-5
abundance: few
CDR3nt: TGTGCCAGCAGCTTCGGGTCCCAAGAGACCCAGTACTTC
CDR3aa: CASSFGSQETQYF

len: 11
v_gene: TRBV11-2
d_gene: -
j_gene: TRBJ2-5
abundance: -
CDR3nt: TGTGCCAGCAGCCGGGTCCAGACCCAGTACTTC
CDR3aa: CASSRVQTQYF

len: 14
v_gene: TRBV30
d_gene: -
j_gene: TRBJ1-1
abundance: few
CDR3nt: TGTGCCTGGAGTGGGAGGCGTGGCAGCACTGAAGCTTTCTTT
CDR3aa: CAWSGRRGSTEAFF

len: 13
v_gene: TRBV27
d_gene: TRBD1
j_gene: TRBJ1-2
abundance: few
CDR3nt: TGTGCCAGCAGTCTTGACAGGGTCTCTGGCTACACCTTC
CDR3aa: CASSLDRVSGYTF

len: 16
v_gene: TRBV5-1
d_gene: TRBD2
j_gene: TRBJ2-1
abundance: -
CDR3nt: TGCGCCAGCAGCTCAATAGCGGGCGTAACCTACAATGAGCAGTTCTTC
CDR3aa: CASSSIAGVTYNEQFF

len: 12
v_gene: TRBV28
d_gene: -
j_gene: TRBJ2-1
abundance: -
CDR3nt: TGTGCCAGCAGTTCCGGGGGAGGAGAGCAGTTCTTC
CDR3aa: CASSSGGGEQFF

len: 14
v_gene: TRBV7-9
d_gene: -
j_gene: TRBJ1-3
abundance: few
CDR3nt: TGTGCCAGCAGCTCCCTTTCTACGGGGAACACCATATATTTT
CDR3aa: CASSSLSTGNTIYF

len: 15
v_gene: TRBV19
d_gene: TRBD2
j_gene: TRBJ2-5
abundance: -
CDR3nt: TGTGCCAGTAGTAGCGGTCCGAGCGGGGGAGGGACCCAGTACTTC
CDR3aa: CASSSGPSGGGTQYF

len: 18
v_gene: TRBV4-3
d_gene: TRBD2
j_gene: TRBJ2-3
abundance: -
CDR3nt: TGCGCCAGCAGCACGGGGACTAGCGGGGGGACCATAGGGGATACGCAGTATTTT
CDR3aa: CASSTGTSGGTIGDTQYF

len: 15
v_gene: TRBV27
d_gene: TRBD1
j_gene: TRBJ2-7
abundance: few
CDR3nt: TGTGCCAGCAGTTCAAGAGGACAGGGCACCTACGAGCAGTACTTC
CDR3aa: CASSSRGQGTYEQYF

len: 14
v_gene: TRBV19
d_gene: -
j_gene: TRBJ1-5
abundance: few
CDR3nt: TGTGCCAGTAGTATAACGGAGCTAAATCAGCCCCAGCATTTT
CDR3aa: CASSITELNQPQHF